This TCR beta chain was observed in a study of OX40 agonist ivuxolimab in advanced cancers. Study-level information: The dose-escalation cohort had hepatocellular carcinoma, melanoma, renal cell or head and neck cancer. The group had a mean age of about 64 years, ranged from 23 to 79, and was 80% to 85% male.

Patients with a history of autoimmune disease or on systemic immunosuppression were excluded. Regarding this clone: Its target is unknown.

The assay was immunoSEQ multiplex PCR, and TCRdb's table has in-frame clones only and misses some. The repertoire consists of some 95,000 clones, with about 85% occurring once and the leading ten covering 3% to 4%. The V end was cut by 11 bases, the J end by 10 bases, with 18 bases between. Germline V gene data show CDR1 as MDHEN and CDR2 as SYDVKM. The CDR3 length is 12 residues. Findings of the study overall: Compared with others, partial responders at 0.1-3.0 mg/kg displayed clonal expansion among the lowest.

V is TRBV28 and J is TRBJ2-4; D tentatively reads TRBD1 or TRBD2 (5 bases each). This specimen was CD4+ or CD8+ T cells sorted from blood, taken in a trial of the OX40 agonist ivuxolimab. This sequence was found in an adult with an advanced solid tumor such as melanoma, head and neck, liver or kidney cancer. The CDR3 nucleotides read TGTGCCTCCTGGGACCCTGGCGGGATTCAGTACTTC. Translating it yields CASWDPGGIQYF. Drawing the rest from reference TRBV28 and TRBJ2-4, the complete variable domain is DVKVTQSSRYLVKRTGEKVFLECVQDMDHENMFWYRQDPGLGLRLIYFSYDVKMKEKGDIPEGYSVSREKKERFSLILESASTNQTSMYLCASWDPGGIQYFGAGTRLSVL.